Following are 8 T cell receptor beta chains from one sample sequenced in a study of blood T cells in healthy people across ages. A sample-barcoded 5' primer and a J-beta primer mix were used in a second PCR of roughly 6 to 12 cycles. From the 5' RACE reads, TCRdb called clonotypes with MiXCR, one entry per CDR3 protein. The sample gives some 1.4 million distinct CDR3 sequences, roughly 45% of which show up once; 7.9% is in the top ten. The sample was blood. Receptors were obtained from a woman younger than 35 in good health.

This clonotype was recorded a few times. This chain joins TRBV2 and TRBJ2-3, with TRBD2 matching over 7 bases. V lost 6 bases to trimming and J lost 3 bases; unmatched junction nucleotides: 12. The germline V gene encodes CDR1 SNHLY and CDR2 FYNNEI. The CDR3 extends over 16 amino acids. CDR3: CASRPNTASGTDTQYF. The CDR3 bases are TGTGCCAGCAGACCAAATACGGCTAGCGGAACAGATACGCAGTATTTT.

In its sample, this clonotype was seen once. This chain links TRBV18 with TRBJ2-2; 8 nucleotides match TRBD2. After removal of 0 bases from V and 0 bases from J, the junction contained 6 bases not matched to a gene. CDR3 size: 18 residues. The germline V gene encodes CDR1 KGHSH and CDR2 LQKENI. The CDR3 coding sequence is TGTGCCAGCTCACCACCGGCCGCGGGGGGCCCGAACACCGGGGAGCTGTTTTTT. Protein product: CASSPPAAGGPNTGELFF.

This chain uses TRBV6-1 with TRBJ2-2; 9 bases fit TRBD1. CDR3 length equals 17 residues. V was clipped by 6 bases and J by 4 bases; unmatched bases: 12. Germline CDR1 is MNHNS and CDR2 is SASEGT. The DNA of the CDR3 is TGTGCCAGCAGCCGCGGCTGGGGACAGGGATTCACCGGGGAGCTGTTTTTT. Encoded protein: CASSRGWGQGFTGELFF.

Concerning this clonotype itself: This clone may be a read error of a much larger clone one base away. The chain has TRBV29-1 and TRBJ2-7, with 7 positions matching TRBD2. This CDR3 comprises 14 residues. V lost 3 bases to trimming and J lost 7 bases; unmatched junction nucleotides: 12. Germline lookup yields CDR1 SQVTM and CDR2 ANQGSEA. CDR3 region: CSVDDGTTYNEQYF. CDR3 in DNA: TGCAGCGTTGATGATGGGACTACCTACAATGAGCAGTACTTC.

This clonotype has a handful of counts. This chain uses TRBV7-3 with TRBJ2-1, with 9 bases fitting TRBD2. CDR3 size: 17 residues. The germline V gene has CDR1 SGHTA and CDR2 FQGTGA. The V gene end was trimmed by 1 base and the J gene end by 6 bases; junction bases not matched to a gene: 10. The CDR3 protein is CASSLSQGPAGGNEQFF. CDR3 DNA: TGTGCCAGCAGCTTAAGCCAAGGTCCAGCGGGGGGCAATGAGCAGTTCTTC.

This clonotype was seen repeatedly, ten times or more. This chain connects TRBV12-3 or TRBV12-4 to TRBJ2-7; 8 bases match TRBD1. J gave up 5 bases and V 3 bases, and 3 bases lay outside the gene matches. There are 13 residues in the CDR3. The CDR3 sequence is CASSFETGDEQYF. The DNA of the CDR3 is TGTGCCAGCAGTTTTGAGACAGGGGACGAGCAGTACTTC.

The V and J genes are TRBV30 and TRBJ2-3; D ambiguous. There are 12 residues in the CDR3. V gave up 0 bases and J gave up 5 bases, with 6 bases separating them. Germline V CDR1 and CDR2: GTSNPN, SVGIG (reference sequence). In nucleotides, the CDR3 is TGTGCCTGGAGTGTATCCCAAGATACGCAGTATTTT. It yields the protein CAWSVSQDTQYF.

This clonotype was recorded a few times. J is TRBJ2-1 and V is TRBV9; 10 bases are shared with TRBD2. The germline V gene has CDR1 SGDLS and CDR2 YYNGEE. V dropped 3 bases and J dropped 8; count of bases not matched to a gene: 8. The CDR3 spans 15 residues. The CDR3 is CASSGPSGGPHEQFF. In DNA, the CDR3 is TGTGCCAGCAGCGGTCCTAGCGGGGGTCCCCATGAGCAGTTCTTC.